Given below is one TCR beta chain in context. No antigen is known for it. This specimen belongs to a study of T cells in Graves' hyperthyroidism and ophthalmopathy. Regarding the study as a whole: Most clonotypes expanded in the thyroid (above 0.001) were also present in blood.

Uncontrolled infection, other autoimmune disease, pregnancy or lactation led to exclusion. Diagnoses used clinical symptoms, serum thyroxine and TRAb, thyroid ultrasound and orbital computed tomography. Germline assignment: CDR1 SGHDN and CDR2 FVKESK. This CDR3 spans 12 amino acids. V lost 4 bases and J lost 5; bases outside the gene matches: 1. The investigators amplified TCR beta CDR3 regions from RNA transcripts. TCR CDR3 underwent first-round RT-PCR with the HTBI primer set. Each CDR3 protein gets one entry after TCRdb re-called the multiplex PCR reads with MiXCR. The data hold a few hundred thousand distinct CDR3 sequences, with 15% observed a single time.

The sequenced sample consisted of blood. The genes are TRBV14 and TRBJ1-2; 7 nucleotides agree with TRBD1. This clonotype originated in a woman in her twenties or thirties with Graves' hyperthyroidism. The CDR3 reads CASSRRGYGYTF. DNA of the CDR3: TGTGCCAGCAGCCGCAGGGGGTATGGCTACACCTTC.